Listed below are T cell receptor beta chains from one sample, sequenced in a study of T cell repertoires in aging, cancer and after chemotherapy. TCRdb reprocessed the multiplex PCR reads with MiXCR, giving one entry per CDR3 protein. The sample gives over 10,000 distinct CDR3 sequences, approximately 25% of which show up once; over 45% is in the top ten. The source material was blood. The receptors come from a human donor in good health. Both conserved end residues are trimmed from each CDR3. Rows may omit the clone size; those that give it use once, few, many or a size class.

len: 13; j_gene: TRBJ2-3; v_gene: TRBV6-1; abundance: NA; CDR3aa: ASKGGGPLTDTQY
len: 11; j_gene: TRBJ1-1; v_gene: TRBV7-2; abundance: few; CDR3aa: ASSTTGNTEAF
len: 13; j_gene: TRBJ1-6; v_gene: TRBV5-1; abundance: NA; CDR3aa: ASSNQGQGGSPLH
len: 13; j_gene: TRBJ1-4; v_gene: TRBV11-2; abundance: few; CDR3aa: ASSEQGGRPEKLF
len: 12; j_gene: TRBJ2-3; v_gene: TRBV20-1; abundance: NA; CDR3aa: SAREWRGTDTQY
len: 11; j_gene: NA; v_gene: TRBV7-6; abundance: NA; CDR3aa: ASSQARQETQY
len: 13; j_gene: TRBJ2-3; v_gene: TRBV6-1; abundance: few; CDR3aa: ASSEVTGGTDTQY
len: 14; j_gene: TRBJ1-5; v_gene: TRBV19; abundance: NA; CDR3aa: ASSVPHRGRRQPQH
len: 10; j_gene: TRBJ2-2; v_gene: TRBV30; abundance: NA; CDR3aa: AWKYGAGELF
len: 12; j_gene: TRBJ1-1; v_gene: TRBV11-2; abundance: few; CDR3aa: ASTKGHQNTEAF
len: 12; j_gene: TRBJ2-3; v_gene: TRBV20-1; abundance: few; CDR3aa: SASSGGATDTQY
len: 13; j_gene: TRBJ2-2; v_gene: TRBV5-6; abundance: NA; CDR3aa: ASSSGGSNTGELF
len: 19; j_gene: TRBJ2-3; v_gene: TRBV7-9; abundance: few; CDR3aa: ASSLADWRGVDPLGTDTQY
len: 12; j_gene: TRBJ1-5; v_gene: TRBV6-6; abundance: many; CDR3aa: ASSLDRGNQPQH
len: 17; j_gene: TRBJ2-3; v_gene: TRBV19; abundance: NA; CDR3aa: ASSLRLAGGPQTTDTQY
len: 11; j_gene: TRBJ1-1; v_gene: TRBV6-5; abundance: NA; CDR3aa: ASSYESTAEAF
len: 11; j_gene: TRBJ1-6; v_gene: TRBV6-5; abundance: medium-sized; CDR3aa: ASSEGGWSPLH
len: 11; j_gene: TRBJ1-2; v_gene: TRBV6-5; abundance: NA; CDR3aa: ASSPGFNYGYT
len: 13; j_gene: TRBJ2-3; v_gene: TRBV6-5; abundance: NA; CDR3aa: ASSYFPPSTDTQY
len: 11; j_gene: TRBJ1-1; v_gene: TRBV24-1; abundance: NA; CDR3aa: ATSDPRHTEAF
len: 11; j_gene: TRBJ2-2; v_gene: TRBV29-1; abundance: many; CDR3aa: SVPGQPTGELF
len: 13; j_gene: TRBJ1-4; v_gene: TRBV20-1; abundance: NA; CDR3aa: SARDDARTAEKLF
len: 13; j_gene: TRBJ1-2; v_gene: TRBV7-2; abundance: NA; CDR3aa: ASSPDGRTNYGYT
len: 13; j_gene: TRBJ2-1; v_gene: TRBV10-3; abundance: few; CDR3aa: AIRGLAGAPGEQF